Presented here are 10 T cell receptor beta chains from one specimen sequenced in a study of tumor-infiltrating lymphocytes in primary liver carcinoma. From roughly 20-30 mg of unsorted bulk tissue, DNA and RNA were co-extracted together. A constant-region primer served to make TCR beta cDNA from about 0.45 ug total RNA. Libraries of TCR beta came from three nested multiplex PCR rounds with slightly modified ARM-PCR. TRBV1-TRBV30 forward and Cbeta reverse primers drove the first two approximately 11-cycle rounds. TCRdb processed the multiplex PCR reads anew with MiXCR; each CDR3 protein has one entry. The data contain approximately 22,000 distinct CDR3 sequences, approximately 79% of them singletons. Sequencing was done on a sample of liver tumor tissue from sampling region 1. Sample subset: tumor region T1, superior pole. The receptors derive from a middle-aged man with primary liver carcinoma and hepatitis B virus infection.

CDR3 residues: CASSVTCDPNYGYTF. The CDR3 DNA is TGTGCCAGTAGTGTAACATGTGACCCTAACTATGGCTACACCTTC. The rearrangement links TRBV6-2 or TRBV6-3 to TRBJ1-2; no reliable D call. Germline CDR1 MNHEY, CDR2 SVGEGT. The CDR3 has 15 residues. The ends were cut back, 9 bases at V and 0 bases at J, with 17 bases in the middle.

The rearrangement joins TRBV2 to TRBJ2-5, with D unclear. Germline-derived CDR1 and CDR2 are SNHLY and FYNNEI. Trimming took off 8 bases at V and 3 bases at J, with 22 bases between the two ends. CDR3 length: 16 residues. The CDR3 loop is CASAIYREQGEETQYF. CDR3 in DNA: TGTGCCAGCGCAATTTATAGGGAACAAGGAGAAGAGACCCAGTACTTC.

The CDR3 coding sequence is TGTGCCAGCAGCCCACCCATGGGGTTGGTCATCACTGAAGCTTTCTTT. It specifies CASSPPMGLVITEAFF. The V and J genes are TRBV11-2 and TRBJ1-1; unclear D gene. Germline V lookup: CDR1 SGHAT, CDR2 FQNNGV. With 5 bases removed from V and 4 bases from J, the gap between germline ends came to 20 bases. The CDR3 covers 16 residues.

Notes on this clonotype: One junction end disagrees with the germline gene, perhaps due to a read error. The chain employs TRBV6-5 and TRBJ2-1; TRBD2 aligns across 7 bases. Germline values: CDR1 MNHEY, CDR2 SVGAGI. The CDR3 extends over 16 amino acids. The CDR3 coding sequence is TGTGCCGGCAGTAGCTACGGGACTAACTCCTACAATGAGCAGTTCTTC. Translated: CAGSSYGTNSYNEQFF.

In the case of this clonotype: This likely comes from a read error, as the CDR3 has no conserved phenylalanine or tryptophan at its end. Because the CDR3's place on the DNA is in doubt, the DNA is left out and the CDR3 is given as listed by TCRdb. V is TRBV10-3 and J is TRBJ1-5. Per germline, CDR1 ENHRY and CDR2 SYGVKD. The CDR3 is 14 amino acids in total, end residues counted. The CDR3: CAMSEYEGDQPQHL.

The genes are TRBV11-3 and TRBJ2-1, with TRBD1 matching over 10 bases. Germline V CDR1 and CDR2: SGHNT, YENEEA. The CDR3 length is 16 residues. Trimming at V came to 9 bases and at J to 8 bases, leaving 16 bases not matched to a gene. The CDR3 nucleotides read TGTGCCAGGAGCCCACTAGGACAGGGGGTGGTAGATGAGCAGTTCTTC. Its translation is CARSPLGQGVVDEQFF.

V gene TRBV7-8 combines with J gene TRBJ2-1; no clear D. There are 18 residues in the CDR3. Germline V CDR1 and CDR2: SGHVS, FQNEAQ. Trimming removed 5 bases at V and 0 bases at J, with 20 bases between. The CDR3, as DNA: TGTGCCAGCAGCCCGCTTGGAGTCACAGTGGTCTCCTACAATGAGCAGTTCTTC. It is translated as CASSPLGVTVVSYNEQFF.

V and J are TRBV6-5 and TRBJ2-6; D might be TRBD2 (6 bases). There are 13 residues in the CDR3. Germline assignment: CDR1 MNHEY and CDR2 SVGAGI. V lost 10 bases and J lost 10, with 17 bases in between. The CDR3 is CANTEWGTNVLTF. CDR3 DNA sequence: TGTGCCAACACCGAGTGGGGGACTAACGTCCTGACTTTC.

A word on this clonotype: Just one base apart from a much larger clone, this may be a read error. This rearrangement joins TRBV6-5 to TRBJ2-1, with D perhaps matching TRBD1 (5 bases). Per germline, CDR1 MNHEY and CDR2 SVGAGI. The CDR3 is made up of 15 amino acids. CDR3 amino acids: CTSREYRSSYNEQFF. The CDR3 DNA is TGTACCAGCAGGGAATACAGGAGCTCCTACAATGAGCAGTTCTTC.

A note on this clonotype: This clone may be a read error of a much larger clone one base away. In this CDR3 the conserved last residue, phenylalanine or tryptophan, is missing, so a read error is likely. The V call is TRBV5-1, the J call TRBJ2-7, with D possibly matching TRBD1 (6 bases). This CDR3 has 13 residues. Germline lookup yields CDR1 SGHRS and CDR2 YFSETQ. Deletions cut 8 bases from V and 2 bases from J, with 14 bases between. In DNA, the CDR3 is TGCGCCAGGAGCGTGACAGGACCCTACGAGCAGTACCTC. Translated, it gives CARSVTGPYEQYL.